The clone carrying this T cell receptor beta chain was counted ten times or more. Its antigen is unknown. The data are from a study of T cells in Graves' hyperthyroidism and ophthalmopathy. Study in general: Peripheral blood was taken when the disease was first diagnosed, before any treatment began.

Broader study findings: Model predictions of ophthalmopathy came a median approximately 6.8 months before onset. Also found in blood were most expanded thyroid clonotypes above 0.001. Ophthalmopathy was separated from stable hyperthyroidism by a 13 V-J model.

Amplified TCR beta CDR3 regions derived from RNA transcripts. Carried out on the TCR CDR3, a first-round RT-PCR used the HTBI primer set. Via MiXCR, TCRdb re-called the multiplex PCR reads, giving one row per CDR3 protein. The sample lists roughly 400,000 distinct CDR3 sequences; about 14% were seen once. Germline V gene lookup returns CDR1 SNHLY and CDR2 FYNNEI. V lost 6 bases and J lost 2; bases outside the gene matches: 3. The CDR3 is 14 amino acids. Sample: blood. The genes are TRBV2 and TRBJ2-1; the match to TRBD2 covers 8 bases. This clonotype originated in a man over 45 with Graves' ophthalmopathy. The CDR3 bases are TGTGCCAGCAGAGCGGGAGTGGCCTACAATGAGCAGTTCTTC. Its protein is CASRAGVAYNEQFF. The full variable domain, with the rest looked up from reference TRBV2 and TRBJ2-1, is EPEVTQTPSHQVTQMGQEVILRCVPISNHLYFYWYRQILGQKVEFLVSFYNNEISEKSEIFDDQFSVERPDGSNFTLKIRSTKLEDSAMYFCASRAGVAYNEQFFGPGTRLTVL.